There are many counts of the clone carrying this T cell receptor (beta chain). Antigen specificity is unknown. Trimming pared 5 bases from V and 3 bases from J, leaving 15 bases between. The CDR3 runs 14 residues. In germline, CDR1 is SQVTM, CDR2 ANQGSEA. This sample is drawn from a study of T-cell reconstitution after alpha-beta-depleted transplantation in children. General study results and limits: Several hundred expanded graft clones reportedly were the source of alpha-beta T cells about two months after transplant. There were some patients whose high TCRbeta diversity at day 60 came from surviving recipient T cells and thymic progenitors. Newly made T cells mostly supplied T-cell counts and diversity one year after transplant.

Preparation of the TCRbeta library used unique molecular identifiers. From the PCR reads, TCRdb called clonotypes with MiXCR, one entry per CDR3 protein. The sample contains fewer than 550,000 distinct CDR3 sequences, around 10% of which appear only once. The chain carries TRBV29-1 and TRBJ2-3; D call uncertain. The source material was PBMCs, mostly from graft donor cells, sampled 180 days after TCRalphabeta/CD19-depleted stem cell transplant. The sequence was collected from a female patient between 2 and 15 years old who had a stem cell transplant for aplastic anemia, so the T cells may come from the graft donor. CDR3 in DNA: TGCAGCGTTAGAACTGAGGTCCGGACAGATACGCAGTATTTT. It yields the protein CSVRTEVRTDTQYF.